The sequence of this T cell receptor (beta chain) was determined in a study of shared clonotypes between healthy human individuals. The method was immunoSEQ multiplex PCR; TCRdb's version includes in-frame clones alone and lacks a portion of them. Counted here are about 800,000 clones, about 97% occurring once; the ten biggest clones make up less than 0.25%. Naive CD8 cells were CD45RO-negative, positively selected for CCR7, excluding terminally differentiated effector memory CD45RA+ cells. Germline loops: CDR1 MDHEN, CDR2 SYDVKM. V was trimmed by 7 bases and J by 0 bases, leaving 16 bases between them. The CDR3 contains 16 residues.

This clonotype was sampled from a young man in good health. The V and J genes are TRBV28 and TRBJ1-5; D unresolved. The sample consisted of naive CD8+ T cells sorted from blood. CDR3 bases: TGTGCCAGCAATGGTCAGGTTTTTAGTAGCAATCAGCCCCAGCATTTT. Its protein product is CASNGQVFSSNQPQHF.